Below, one T cell receptor beta chain is given with its context. Libraries were prepared by immunoSEQ multiplex PCR; TCRdb keeps only in-frame clonotypes and omits some of them. The table lists under 60,000 clones, about 90% of them singletons, with around 0.56% in the top ten. Germline lookup yields CDR1 SGHNT and CDR2 YYREEE (reference sequence). V trimming: 6 bases; J trimming: 4 bases; junction bases outside the gene matches: 6. This CDR3 has 13 amino acids. The data were taken from a study of T cell changes during pregnancy in multiple sclerosis. This sequence joins TRBV5-4 and TRBJ2-7; 8 bases fit TRBD1. The specimen was CD4+ T cells from peripheral blood mononuclear cells, collected after pregnancy. The clonotype comes from a female donor with multiple sclerosis, enrolled in a pregnancy study. The CDR3 region has the DNA TGTGCCAGCACCAAGGACAGGGCTTACGAGCAGTACTTC. Translated, it gives CASTKDRAYEQYF.